The 19 T cell receptor beta chains reported below all come from one sample, sequenced in a study of technical replicates of blood from a handful of donors. TCRdb's table, derived via immunoSEQ multiplex PCR, lists solely in-frame clones and lacks some. The sample holds 79,000 or so clones, more than 85% seen once. Sequenced input: T cells isolated from PBMCs. These receptors all come from a human donor in good health.

This clone came up once. The rearrangement links TRBV14 to TRBJ1-1; no firm D call. The germline gives CDR1 SGHDN, CDR2 FVKESK. CDR3 length: 14 amino acids. V gave up 1 base and J gave up 3 bases, with 9 bases separating them. CDR3 sequence reads: CASSQVRTYTEAFF. The CDR3, as DNA: TGTGCCAGCAGCCAAGTAAGGACTTACACTGAAGCTTTCTTT.

V usage is TRBV5-4 and J usage is TRBJ1-1, with TRBD1 matching over 8 bases. The junction had 5 bases not matched to a gene; V was cut back by 4 bases and J by 0 bases. The length of the CDR3 is 15 residues. The V gene's germline CDR1 is SGHNT and CDR2 YYREEE (reference sequence). The CDR3 protein is CASSVRGQMNTEAFF. CDR3 DNA sequence: TGTGCCAGCAGCGTCAGGGGGCAAATGAACACTGAAGCTTTCTTT.

The chain is built from TRBV30 and TRBJ1-5; no definite D call. The CDR3 is 13 residues long. V was trimmed by 1 base and J by 3 bases, leaving 7 bases between them. The germline V gene encodes CDR1 GTSNPN and CDR2 SVGIG (reference sequence). This CDR3 is CAWSAFPNQPQHF. In DNA, the CDR3 is TGTGCCTGGAGTGCTTTCCCCAATCAGCCCCAGCATTTT. Full variable domain (rest looked up from reference TRBV30 and TRBJ1-5): SQTIHQWPATLVQPVGSPLSLECTVEGTSNPNLYWYRQAAGRGLQLLFYSVGIGQISSEVPQNLSASRPQDRQFILSSKKLLLSDSGFYLCAWSAFPNQPQHFGDGTRLSIL.

The chain has TRBV6-5 and TRBJ2-7; D is ambiguous. The CDR3 is 13 amino acids. CDR1 MNHEY and CDR2 SVGAGI come from the germline V gene. V was trimmed by 2 bases and J by 1 base, leaving 6 bases between them. CDR3 sequence (DNA): TGTGCCAGCAGTTACCAGTGGTCCTACGAGCAGTACTTC. Amino acid sequence: CASSYQWSYEQYF.

This chain uses TRBV2 with TRBJ2-7; TRBD1 might be the D (6 bases). The CDR3 length is 13 residues. V was clipped by 7 bases and J by 4 bases, with 14 bases between them. The germline V gene encodes CDR1 SNHLY and CDR2 FYNNEI. The CDR3, as DNA: TGTGCCAGCACACACAGGGAGTCGTACGAGCAGTACTTC. Protein sequence: CASTHRESYEQYF.

The chain is built from TRBV10-3 and TRBJ2-1; D is perhaps TRBD2 (5 bases). The V end lost 4 bases, the J end lost 7 bases, and 14 bases lay between the germline ends. In germline, CDR1 is ENHRY, CDR2 SYGVKD. The CDR3 consists of 14 residues. CDR3 in amino acids: CAISVYSAENEQFF. The CDR3 DNA reads TGTGCCATCAGTGTATATAGCGCCGAAAATGAGCAGTTCTTC.

V usage is TRBV7-9 and J usage is TRBJ2-7; D might be TRBD1 (6 bases). V was clipped by 7 bases and J by 4 bases, with 11 bases between them. Germline-derived CDR1 and CDR2 are SEHNR and FQNEAQ (reference sequence). This CDR3 is built from 12 residues. The CDR3, as DNA: TGTGCCAGCACCGAACAGGGATACGAGCAGTACTTC. This sequence encodes CASTEQGYEQYF.

The CDR3 coding sequence is TGTGCCAGCAGTTTACTCCTAGCGGAAGAGACCCAGTACTTC. It yields the protein CASSLLLAEETQYF. This rearrangement joins TRBV6-6 to TRBJ2-5, with 7 bases lining up with TRBD2. Germline V lookup: CDR1 MNHNY, CDR2 SVGAGI (reference sequence). V lost 4 bases and J lost 3; bases outside the gene matches: 5. The CDR3 consists of 14 residues.

The rearrangement joins TRBV7-2 to TRBJ1-5; tentative D call: TRBD1 (5 bases). The CDR3 contains 14 residues. V was clipped by 5 bases and J by 1 base, with 9 bases between them. The germline V gene has CDR1 SGHTA and CDR2 FQGNSA. The CDR3 DNA is TGTGCCAGCAGCCCAGGACACAGCAATCAGCCCCAGCATTTT. Translation: CASSPGHSNQPQHF.

The rearrangement links TRBV28 to TRBJ2-1, with 8 bases aligning to TRBD2. V was pared by 4 bases and J by 8 bases, with 4 bases of the junction left unmatched. The CDR3 is made up of 13 amino acids. Per the germline V gene, CDR1 is MDHEN and CDR2 is SYDVKM. The CDR3 protein is CASSSGLDDEQFF. The CDR3 DNA reads TGTGCCAGCAGTTCGGGACTAGATGATGAGCAGTTCTTC.

The genes are TRBV7-9 and TRBJ1-3, with D tentatively TRBD1 (6 bases). The length of the CDR3 is 15 residues. From germline, CDR1 is SEHNR and CDR2 FQNEAQ (reference sequence). V lost 6 bases and J lost 2, with 14 bases in between. Here the CDR3 DNA reads TGTGCCAGCAGGGAGGGAGGGGGAGCTGGAAACACCATATATTTT. Translation gives CASREGGGAGNTIYF.

The chain is built from TRBV19 and TRBJ1-1; 8 bases align to TRBD1. CDR3 size: 14 residues. Germline V gene lookup returns CDR1 LNHDA and CDR2 SQIVND (reference sequence). J was trimmed by 1 base and V by 7 bases; bases with no gene match: 5. The CDR3, as DNA: TGTGCCAGTATGGGGGGGACAGGGAACACTGAAGCTTTCTTT. Translation gives CASMGGTGNTEAFF.

The V call is TRBV20-1, the J call TRBJ2-7; no firm D call. The CDR3 is made up of 10 amino acids. Germline CDR1 reads DFQATT; CDR2 reads SNEGSKA (reference sequence). The V end was cut by 5 bases, the J end by 2 bases, with 4 bases between. The CDR3 protein is CSAFTYEQYF. CDR3 nucleotides: TGCAGTGCTTTTACCTACGAGCAGTACTTC.

The rearrangement uses TRBV27 and TRBJ1-5, with a tentative D call TRBD1 (6 bases). V was pared by 0 bases and J by 4 bases, with 10 bases between. The CDR3 length is 15 residues. Germline lookup yields CDR1 MNHEY and CDR2 SMNVEV (reference sequence). CDR3 nucleotide sequence: TGTGCCAGCAGTTTATCGGGGCAGGGGAATCAGCCCCAGCATTTT. Translated: CASSLSGQGNQPQHF.

The chain has TRBV30 and TRBJ1-1; D is unclear. This CDR3 has 14 residues. Trimming shortened V by 2 bases and J by 0 bases, and 10 bases separated the two germline ends. The germline V gene encodes CDR1 GTSNPN and CDR2 SVGIG (reference sequence). The CDR3 here is CAWSRRRMNTEAFF. CDR3 coding DNA: TGTGCCTGGAGTCGACGGAGGATGAACACTGAAGCTTTCTTT.

This rearrangement joins TRBV4-1 to TRBJ2-3; 7 bases agree with TRBD2. The length of the CDR3 is 17 residues. Germline V lookup: CDR1 MGHRA, CDR2 YSYEKL. Germline trimming cut 0 bases from V and 3 bases from J; bases unmatched to any gene: 9. CDR3 loop: CASSQDPAGAGTDTQYF. The CDR3 DNA reads as TGCGCCAGCAGCCAAGATCCGGCGGGAGCTGGGACAGATACGCAGTATTTT.

In its sample, this clone was seen a few times. The chain carries TRBV27 and TRBJ2-1; no reliable D call. The germline V gene has CDR1 MNHEY and CDR2 SMNVEV (reference sequence). The CDR3 sequence is 14 residues long. Between the trimmed V and J ends, which lost 3 bases and 2 bases, there was a span of 8 bases. CDR3 bases: TGTGCCAGCAGTTTGTCTACCGCCTACAATGAGCAGTTCTTC. Translated, it gives CASSLSTAYNEQFF.

This chain connects TRBV7-9 to TRBJ2-7; D possibly corresponds to TRBD2 (6 bases). There are 15 residues in the CDR3. With 8 bases removed from V and 1 base from J, the gap between germline ends came to 18 bases. Per the germline V gene, CDR1 is SEHNR and CDR2 is FQNEAQ (reference sequence). The CDR3 protein is CASSNRDLRSYEQYF. CDR3 nucleotide sequence: TGTGCCAGCTCAAACCGGGACTTACGATCCTACGAGCAGTACTTC.

This sequence joins TRBV28 and TRBJ2-7, with 9 nucleotides matching TRBD1. Germline V gene sequence: CDR1 MDHEN, CDR2 SYDVKM. V was pared by 4 bases and J by 3 bases, with 4 bases of the junction left unmatched. This CDR3 comprises 14 residues. CDR3 amino acids: CASSSRQGVYEQYF. In nucleotides, the CDR3 is TGTGCCAGCAGTTCCCGACAGGGGGTCTACGAGCAGTACTTC.